The 6 T cell receptor beta chains below were found in one sample sequenced in a study of shared clonotypes between healthy human individuals. The naive CD8 fraction comprised CD45RO-negative cells positively selected for CCR7 and excluded terminally differentiated effector memory CD45RA+ cells. Using immunoSEQ multiplex PCR, the repertoire was profiled, and TCRdb retains in-frame clones only, with some absent. Seen here are millions of clones, roughly 94% observed once, and the top ten hold 0.85% to 1.2%. Sequences were obtained from naive CD8+ T cells sorted from blood. The receptors shown here come from a young man in good health.

The chain employs TRBV10-2 and TRBJ2-3; D remains unclear. CDR1 is WSHSY, CDR2 SAAADI, per germline. This CDR3 spans 13 amino acids. Between the trimmed V and J ends, which lost 2 bases and 2 bases, there was a span of 5 bases. The CDR3 DNA reads as TGCGCCAGCAGTGAGCCACCCACAGATACGCAGTATTTT. It codes for CASSEPPTDTQYF.

About this clone: Other nucleotide sequences in the sample specify the same CDR3. The rearrangement uses TRBV6-1 and TRBJ2-6; D gene ambiguous. This CDR3 comprises 14 residues. V was cut by 2 bases and J by 1 base, with 3 bases left in between. The V gene's germline CDR1 is MNHNS and CDR2 SASEGT. Here the CDR3 DNA reads TGTGCCAGCAGTGAATATTCTGGGGCCAACGTCCTGACTTTC. Translation: CASSEYSGANVLTF.

The chain joins TRBV6-6 to TRBJ2-7, with D uncertain. Trimming took 6 bases from V and 3 from J, leaving 15 bases between them. In germline, CDR1 is MNHNY, CDR2 SVGAGI (reference sequence). The CDR3 is 14 residues long. The CDR3 DNA reads as TGTGCCAGCAGCATACACCAGGACGGCTACGAGCAGTACTTC. Protein product: CASSIHQDGYEQYF.

This clone has just one count. V usage is TRBV27 and J usage is TRBJ2-7; D might be TRBD1 (7 bases). CDR3 length: 19 residues. From germline, CDR1 is MNHEY and CDR2 SMNVEV (reference sequence). Trimming shortened V by 6 bases and J by 2 bases, and 29 bases separated the two germline ends. The CDR3 loop is CASSRTNLGTAVVPYEQYF. The CDR3 region has the DNA TGTGCCAGCAGCCGGACTAACCTCGGGACAGCCGTGGTACCCTACGAGCAGTACTTC.

A note on this clone: This sample also contains other DNA sequences that code for the same CDR3. The chain employs TRBV28 and TRBJ1-1; weak D call: TRBD1 (5 bases). Trimming shortened V by 7 bases and J by 4 bases, and 13 bases separated the two germline ends. The V gene's germline CDR1 is MDHEN and CDR2 SYDVKM. The CDR3 totals 13 residues. Written as DNA, the CDR3 is TGTGCCAGCACATTGAGGGGTGTCACTGAAGCTTTCTTT. It translates to CASTLRGVTEAFF. Full variable domain (missing parts from reference TRBV28 and TRBJ1-1): DVKVTQSSRYLVKRTGEKVFLECVQDMDHENMFWYRQDPGLGLRLIYFSYDVKMKEKGDIPEGYSVSREKKERFSLILESASTNQTSMYLCASTLRGVTEAFFGQGTRLTVV.

The chain has TRBV11-2 and TRBJ1-2, with D tentatively TRBD1 (6 bases). CDR1 is SGHAT, CDR2 FQNNGV, per germline. The length of the CDR3 is 15 residues. Trimming left V 2 bases short and J 4 bases short, with 14 bases between. The CDR3 region is CASSLTGAGVYGYTF. The CDR3 coding sequence is TGTGCCAGCAGCTTAACGGGGGCAGGGGTCTATGGCTACACCTTC.